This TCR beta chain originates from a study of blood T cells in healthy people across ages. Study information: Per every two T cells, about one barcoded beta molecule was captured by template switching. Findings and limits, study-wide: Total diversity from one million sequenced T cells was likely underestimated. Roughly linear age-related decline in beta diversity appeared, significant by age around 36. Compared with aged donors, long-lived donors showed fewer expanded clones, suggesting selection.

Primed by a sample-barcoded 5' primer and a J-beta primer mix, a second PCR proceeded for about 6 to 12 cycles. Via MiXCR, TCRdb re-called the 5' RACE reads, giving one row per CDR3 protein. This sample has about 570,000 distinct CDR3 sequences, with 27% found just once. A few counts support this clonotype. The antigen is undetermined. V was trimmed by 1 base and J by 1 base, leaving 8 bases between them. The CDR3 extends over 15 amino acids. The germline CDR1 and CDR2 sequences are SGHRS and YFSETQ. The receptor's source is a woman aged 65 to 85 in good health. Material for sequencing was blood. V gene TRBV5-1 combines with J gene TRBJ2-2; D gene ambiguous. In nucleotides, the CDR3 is TGCGCCAGCAGCTTGCAACAGATGAACACCGGGGAGCTGTTTTTT. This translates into CASSLQQMNTGELFF.